This T cell receptor beta chain was sequenced in a study of chemoradiotherapy in HPV16-positive cancers. About the research overall: Candidate HPV-specific clones and shared TCR motifs came from a couple of HPV16-positive patients. Study outcomes and limitations: Non-HPV-specific T cells did not expand in tumors during treatment, whereas candidate HPV-specific clones and E7-related motifs did. Better recurrence-free survival went with HPV-responsive T-cell expansion in HPV16-positive patients. Only a couple of HPV16-positive patients supplied the functional HPV-specificity definition.

Regarding this clone: Its matching antigen is unknown.

Here immunoSEQ multiplex PCR was the method, and the copy in TCRdb shows in-frame clones only, minus some. The table lists 36,000 or so clones, over 75% of them singletons. This clonotype was obtained from a human donor with HPV-associated anogenital cancer. Sequenced here: blood, sampled from a patient who underwent chemoradiotherapy.

CDR3: CASSEDNNYGYTF. For the CDR3, the DNA is TGCGCCAGCAGTGAAGACAATAACTATGGCTACACCTTC. The chain joins TRBV10-1 to TRBJ1-2, with D unclear. The length of the CDR3 is 13 residues. Trimming shortened V by 3 bases and J by 1 base, and 6 bases separated the two germline ends. The germline gives CDR1 WNHNN, CDR2 SYGVQD (reference sequence).